This T cell receptor (beta chain) is from a study of T cells in women clearing cervical HPV infection. Study information: Women with histologically confirmed HPV16-related CIN3 or worse, 2 with invasive cancer, served as cases.

A note on this clone: As yet, its antigen is unknown. The read halts 3 residues ahead of the CDR3 end, with the missing end drawn from the germline J gene.

Produced via immunoSEQ multiplex PCR; TCRdb's table is partial and in-frame only. The table gives tens of thousands of clones; the top ten clones make up 35% to 40% of it. The study's findings and limits: Combining TCR richness with V gene abundances gave around 0.87 AUC. Repertoire richness, not evenness, was significantly elevated in CIN3+ cases versus controls. Controls had more TRBV6-7 (0.16%) than cases (0.11%).

The junction had 5 bases not matched to a gene; V was cut back by 0 bases and J by 6 bases. The CDR3 extends over 16 amino acids. Germline CDR1 reads WNHNN; CDR2 reads SYGVQD (reference sequence). The J gene is TRBJ2-3, the V gene TRBV10-1; 11 bases agree with TRBD2. This receptor was obtained from a woman between 18 and 70 years old with a cervical HPV16 infection that either progressed to CIN3+ or cleared (not recorded which). Sequencing was carried out using blood buffy coat. Incomplete CDR3 DNA: TGCGCCAGCAGTGAGTCTAGCGGGGGGGTCCCCGATACG. It codes for CASSESSGGVPDT. The complete CDR3 protein is CASSESSGGVPDTQYF.